A single sample is the source of the 17 T cell receptor beta chains below, sequenced in a study of shared clonotypes between healthy human individuals. The method was immunoSEQ multiplex PCR; TCRdb's version includes in-frame clones alone and lacks a portion of them. The table has some 500,000 clones, approximately 79% seen once. Sequenced: PBMCs. The receptors come from a woman between 40 and 50 years old in good health. Some clones in this sample may be carry-over from other donors' samples.

The V gene is TRBV7-2, the J gene TRBJ2-5; D is uncertain. The CDR3 is 15 residues long. V was pared by 1 base and J by 2 bases, with 11 bases between. Per germline, CDR1 SGHTA and CDR2 FQGNSA. Here the CDR3 DNA reads TGTGCCAGCAGCTTAGGGTCCAGCAGTCAAGAGACCCAGTACTTC. Protein product: CASSLGSSSQETQYF.

This clone was seen once. The chain employs TRBV18 and TRBJ2-3, with D possibly matching TRBD2 (6 bases). This CDR3 is built from 15 residues. Germline values: CDR1 KGHSH, CDR2 LQKENI. V dropped 3 bases and J dropped 4 bases, with 14 bases sitting between them. The CDR3, as DNA: TGTGCCAGCTCACCGATTCGGGGAGGCCCAGATACGCAGTATTTT. This encodes CASSPIRGGPDTQYF.

The chain employs TRBV5-5 and TRBJ2-7; 9 positions match TRBD2. Germline V lookup: CDR1 SGHKS, CDR2 YYEKEE (reference sequence). This CDR3 is 17 amino acids long. Trimming at V came to 2 bases and at J to 2 bases, leaving 11 bases not matched to a gene. The CDR3 region is CASSLAGLAYYTYEQYF. In nucleotides, the CDR3 is TGTGCCAGCAGCTTAGCCGGACTAGCGTATTATACCTACGAGCAGTACTTC.

The chain combines TRBV30 with TRBJ1-2; 11 bases line up with TRBD1. Germline lookup yields CDR1 GTSNPN and CDR2 SVGIG (reference sequence). V gave up 2 bases and J gave up 4 bases; unmatched junction bases: 9. The CDR3 has 16 amino acids. CDR3 bases: TGTGCCTGGAGTACAGGACAGGGGGCGTCGAGCTATGGCTACACCTTC. Its protein is CAWSTGQGASSYGYTF. Supplemented by reference TRBV30 and TRBJ1-2, the full variable domain reads SQTIHQWPATLVQPVGSPLSLECTVEGTSNPNLYWYRQAAGRGLQLLFYSVGIGQISSEVPQNLSASRPQDRQFILSSKKLLLSDSGFYLCAWSTGQGASSYGYTFGSGTRLTVV.

The chain couples TRBV11-1 to TRBJ2-7; no definite D call. The CDR3 length is 13 residues. Germline CDR1 reads SGHAT; CDR2 reads FQDESV (reference sequence). Trimming took off 5 bases at V and 2 bases at J, with 10 bases between the two ends. CDR3 sequence reads: CASSPGLAYEQYF. The CDR3 nucleotides are TGTGCCAGCAGCCCAGGTTTGGCCTACGAGCAGTACTTC. The full variable domain, rest sourced from reference TRBV11-1 and TRBJ2-7, is EAEVAQSPRYKITEKSQAVAFWCDPISGHATLYWYRQILGQGPELLVQFQDESVVDDSQLPKDRFSAERLKGVDSTLKIQPAELGDSAMYLCASSPGLAYEQYFGPGTRLTVT.

This clone was recorded once. This chain links TRBV27 with TRBJ2-7; D assignment may be TRBD1 or TRBD2 (5 bases each). In germline, CDR1 is MNHEY, CDR2 SMNVEV (reference sequence). Trimming took 4 bases from V and 8 from J, leaving 24 bases between them. This CDR3 region has 16 residues. Here the CDR3 reads CASSYVVGGPTSKQYF. The CDR3 bases are TGTGCCAGCAGTTACGTCGTTGGGGGTCCCACGTCGAAGCAGTACTTC.

This sequence joins TRBV4-2 and TRBJ1-2; TRBD1 matches 7 bases. Losses at the gene ends were 0 bases for V and 0 bases for J; bases not matched to a gene: 10. This CDR3 contains 18 residues. CDR1 is LGHNA and CDR2 is YNFKEQ in the germline V gene. CDR3 amino acids: CASSQDRAGQHTNYGYTF. The CDR3 DNA sequence: TGTGCCAGCAGCCAAGATCGGGCGGGACAGCATACTAACTATGGCTACACCTTC.

This chain links TRBV27 with TRBJ2-1; 7 bases are shared with TRBD2. The trim removed 0 bases at V and 0 bases at J, leaving 17 bases unmatched. The CDR3 has 21 amino acids. The germline V gene encodes CDR1 MNHEY and CDR2 SMNVEV (reference sequence). This chain's CDR3 is CASSLSPSGHPSLSSYNEQFF. DNA for the CDR3: TGTGCCAGCAGTTTATCGCCTAGCGGACACCCGTCACTTAGCTCCTACAATGAGCAGTTCTTC.

This chain uses TRBV7-2 with TRBJ2-3; the D is unclear. The V and J ends lost 5 bases and 0 bases respectively, with 15 bases between them. The CDR3 covers 16 residues. Germline V CDR1 and CDR2: SGHTA, FQGNSA. For the CDR3, the DNA is TGTGCCAGCAGCACCCGCCGGACGACTAGCACAGATACGCAGTATTTT. This encodes CASSTRRTTSTDTQYF. The complete variable domain, with remaining parts taken from reference TRBV7-2 and TRBJ2-3, reads GAGVSQSPSNKVTEKGKDVELRCDPISGHTALYWYRQSLGQGLEFLIYFQGNSAPDKSGLPSDRFSAERTGGSVSTLTIQRTQQEDSAVYLCASSTRRTTSTDTQYFGPGTRLTVL.

J is TRBJ1-1 and V is TRBV10-3, with a possible D match to TRBD1 (6 bases). Trimming stripped 6 bases from V and 5 bases from J, with 16 bases between. This CDR3 contains 14 residues. Germline CDR1 is ENHRY and CDR2 is SYGVKD. The CDR3 coding sequence is TGTGCCATCAGCGAGGGACACCAGAGGACTGAAGCTTTCTTT. It encodes CAISEGHQRTEAFF.

The chain combines TRBV4-3 with TRBJ2-1; D gene unclear. Per germline, CDR1 LGHNA and CDR2 YSLEER. Trimming stripped 3 bases from V and 4 bases from J, with 16 bases between. The CDR3 covers 16 residues. The CDR3 DNA sequence: TGCGCCAGCAGCCAGAGACCGCCCAGAACTTACAATGAGCAGTTCTTC. This translates into CASSQRPPRTYNEQFF.

This clone appeared a single time. Other DNA sequences from this sample encode an identical CDR3 as well. The gene calls are TRBV28 and TRBJ2-7, with D maybe TRBD1 (5 bases). Germline V gene sequence: CDR1 MDHEN, CDR2 SYDVKM. The V gene lost 2 bases and the J gene lost 3 bases, with 5 bases spanning the gap. This CDR3 spans 12 amino acids. The CDR3 protein is CASSLQGYEQYF. CDR3 DNA sequence: TGTGCCAGCAGTTTACAGGGCTACGAGCAGTACTTC.

This clone was recorded a few times. The V call is TRBV7-9, the J call TRBJ2-6; D not certain. Trimming stripped 6 bases from V and 2 bases from J, with 11 bases between. Germline V gene sequence: CDR1 SEHNR, CDR2 FQNEAQ (reference sequence). The CDR3 totals 15 residues. CDR3 DNA sequence: TGTGCCAGCAGACCACAAATCCCTGGGGCCAACGTCCTGACTTTC. Translating it yields CASRPQIPGANVLTF.

The chain carries TRBV9 and TRBJ2-6; the match to TRBD2 covers 7 bases. With V trimmed by 0 bases and J by 0 bases, 9 bases remained unmatched. CDR1 is SGDLS, CDR2 YYNGEE, per germline. This CDR3 has 19 amino acids. CDR3 residues: CASSVGPGTSVSGANVLTF. CDR3 DNA: TGTGCCAGCAGCGTAGGCCCCGGTACTAGCGTCTCTGGGGCCAACGTCCTGACTTTC. Looking up the rest from reference TRBV9 and TRBJ2-6 gives the full variable domain: DSGVTQTPKHLITATGQRVTLRCSPRSGDLSVYWYQQSLDQGLQFLIQYYNGEERAKGNILERFSAQQFPDLHSELNLSSLELGDSALYFCASSVGPGTSVSGANVLTFGAGSRLTVL.

CDR3 in amino acids: CASSQVYGLAGGTGELFF. For the CDR3, the DNA is TGCGCCAGCAGCCAAGTGTACGGACTAGCGGGAGGCACCGGGGAGCTGTTTTTT. The rearrangement links TRBV4-1 to TRBJ2-2, with TRBD2 identical over 14 bases. The CDR3 contains 18 residues. V lost 1 base and J lost 4; bases outside the gene matches: 5. Germline V gene sequence: CDR1 MGHRA, CDR2 YSYEKL.

In the case of this clone: A junction boundary mismatches the germline segment, possibly from a read error. J is TRBJ1-2 and V is TRBV5-4, with D possibly matching TRBD1 (6 bases). CDR3 size: 16 residues. The germline CDR1 and CDR2 sequences are SGHNT and YYREEE (reference sequence). The CDR3 spells CASSQSEGGRVYGYTF. The CDR3 region has the DNA TGCGCCAGCAGCCAATCGGAGGGGGGGCGAGTCTATGGCTACACCTTC.

This chain joins TRBV7-2 and TRBJ2-3, with 8 nucleotides matching TRBD1. The CDR3 runs to 17 residues. V lost 0 bases to trimming and J lost 0 bases; unmatched junction nucleotides: 5. Germline values: CDR1 SGHTA, CDR2 FQGNSA. The CDR3 loop reads CASSLAWGTGSTDTQYF. The CDR3 region has the DNA TGTGCCAGCAGCTTAGCCTGGGGGACAGGAAGCACAGATACGCAGTATTTT.